This entry describes one T cell receptor beta chain. The antigen is not known. The sample is drawn from a study of OX40 agonist ivuxolimab in advanced cancers. General study findings and limits: Averaging showed that CD8+ T cells had more expanded clones than CD4+ did.

Sequencing was performed with immunoSEQ multiplex PCR; in TCRdb, only in-frame clones are kept and a portion is missing. The sample records about 130,000 clones, around 93% being singletons. V was pared by 6 bases and J by 2 bases, with 4 bases of the junction left unmatched. The CDR3 contains 15 residues. Per the germline V gene, CDR1 is MNHNS and CDR2 is SASEGT. The study sampled blood at baseline, cycle 4 day 1, and cycle 7 day 1. The sequencing here drew on CD4+ or CD8+ T cells sorted from blood, taken in a trial of the OX40 agonist ivuxolimab. This clonotype was sampled from an adult with an advanced solid tumor such as melanoma, head and neck, liver or kidney cancer. This chain connects TRBV6-1 to TRBJ2-2; TRBD2 agrees at 9 bases. Here the CDR3 reads CASRRGGYNTGELFF. Written as DNA, the CDR3 is TGTGCCAGCAGGCGGGGGGGATATAACACCGGGGAGCTGTTTTTT.